The entry that follows covers one T cell receptor (beta chain) sequence. What it binds is not known. The data stem from a study of cytomegalovirus exposure and HLA in healthy donors. Germline values: CDR1 SGHTA, CDR2 FQGNSA. This CDR3 is built from 15 residues. V dropped 1 base and J dropped 2 bases, with 8 bases sitting between them. The PCR had 60 Vbeta and 13 Jbeta primers. Only in-frame clones appear in the TCRdb table, and some are missing; sequencing was by immunoSEQ multiplex PCR. The sample lists 100,000 to 150,000 clones, roughly 78% seen once, with less than 4.5% in the top ten. Study-wide results and caveats: Later analysis suggested most CMV-associated TCR beta chains were HLA-restricted. Common viral pathogens seemed, in a later analysis, to connect with several of the most significant clusters.

The V and J genes are TRBV7-2 and TRBJ2-2, with D possibly matching TRBD2 (6 bases). The sample was PBMCs. The origin of this receptor is a man aged 25-45 years in good health and CMV-seronegative. The CDR3 DNA reads TGTGCCAGCAGCTTAGGTAGCGGAAACACCGGGGAGCTGTTTTTT. It yields the protein CASSLGSGNTGELFF.